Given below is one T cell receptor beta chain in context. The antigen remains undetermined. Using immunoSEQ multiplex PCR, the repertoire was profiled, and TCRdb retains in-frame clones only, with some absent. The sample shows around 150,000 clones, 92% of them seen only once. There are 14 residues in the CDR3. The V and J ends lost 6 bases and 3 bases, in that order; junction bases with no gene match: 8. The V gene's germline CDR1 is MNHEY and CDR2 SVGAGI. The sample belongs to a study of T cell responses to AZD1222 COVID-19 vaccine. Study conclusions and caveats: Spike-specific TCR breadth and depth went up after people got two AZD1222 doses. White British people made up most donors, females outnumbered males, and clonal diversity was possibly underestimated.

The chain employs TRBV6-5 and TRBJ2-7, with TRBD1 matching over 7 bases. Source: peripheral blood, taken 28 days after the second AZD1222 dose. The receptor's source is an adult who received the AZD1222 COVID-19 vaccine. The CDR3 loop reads CASSHRDRNYEQYF. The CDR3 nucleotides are TGTGCCAGCAGCCACCGGGACAGAAACTACGAGCAGTACTTC.